The entry that follows covers one T cell receptor beta chain sequence. What it recognizes is unknown. The sample is drawn from a study of a mutant IDH1 vaccine in newly diagnosed glioma. About the research overall: Vaccines began 4-6 weeks after radiotherapy alone, or with temozolomide cycles. Among treated patients, roughly 60% were male and approximately 40% female, and mean age was approximately 40 years.

Assay: immunoSEQ multiplex PCR; the TCRdb copy retains only in-frame clones and omits some. In the table there are some 60,000 clones, roughly 80% of which are singletons. This CDR3 contains 13 residues. The ends were cut back, 7 bases at V and 3 bases at J, with 10 bases in the middle. Germline lookup yields CDR1 MNHNS and CDR2 SASEGT. Time point meaning: week 11, during vaccination. The investigators gave 300 ug of mutant IDH1 20-mer peptide in each vaccine dose, together with topical imiquimod. This specimen was PBMCs, taken from a glioma patient whose treatment included an IDH1 peptide vaccine. This receptor was taken from a man aged 30 to 45 with glioma. The V call is TRBV6-1, the J call TRBJ2-4; D unclear. In DNA, the CDR3 is TGTGCCAGCACCCCCGAGAACAAAAACATTCAGTACTTC. Protein: CASTPENKNIQYF.